This T cell receptor (beta chain) was profiled in a study of lymphopenia after photon versus proton radiotherapy. In germline, CDR1 is SGHKS, CDR2 YYEKEE (reference sequence). This CDR3 contains 17 residues. Deletions cut 3 bases from V and 0 bases from J, with 16 bases between. The data were produced by immunoSEQ multiplex PCR, yet TCRdb's version contains in-frame clones alone and is incomplete. Here the sample spans roughly 65,000 clones, about nine tenths being singletons. Source: peripheral blood, taken from a patient treated with photon-based radiotherapy. The clonotype was recovered from a woman in her 70s with pancreatic cancer. The rearrangement uses TRBV5-5 and TRBJ2-1, with D tentatively TRBD1 or TRBD2 (5 bases each). DNA of the CDR3: TGTGCCAGCAGCTCTCGGCAGGGTGGGAGCTCCTACAATGAGCAGTTCTTC. As protein: CASSSRQGGSSYNEQFF.